These T cell receptor beta chains were read from a single sample in a study of identical twins. TCRdb recomputed calls from the 5' RACE reads with MiXCR, one row per CDR3 protein. The table shows 1.5 million or so distinct CDR3 sequences, with more than 30% occurring only once. Input material: cord blood. Source of these receptors: a newborn girl in good health. CDR3s include the opening cysteine and the closing phenylalanine or tryptophan. D genes are given only for firm matches. Clone size appears in some rows only: once, few, many, or a class for an expanded clone.

d_gene	abundance	j_gene	v_gene	CDR3aa	CDR3nt
.	.	TRBJ2-6	TRBV5-1	CASSLVAASPGANVLTF	TGCGCCAGCAGCTTGGTCGCAGCCAGCCCTGGGGCCAACGTCCTGACTTTC
.	.	TRBJ1-1	TRBV20-1	CRVQTVNTEAFF	TGCAGGGTCCAGACTGTGAACACTGAAGCTTTCTTT
.	once	TRBJ1-1	TRBV9	CASSVATGHTEAFF	TGTGCCAGCAGCGTAGCCACAGGGCACACTGAAGCTTTCTTT
TRBD2	few	TRBJ2-3	TRBV27	CASSRRTSRLDTQYF	TGTGCCAGCAGCCGAAGGACTAGTCGTTTAGATACGCAGTATTTT
.	few	TRBJ2-1	TRBV7-8	CASSFRRLPSYNEQFF	TGTGCCAGCAGCTTCAGGAGACTACCCTCCTACAATGAGCAGTTCTTC
TRBD1	few	TRBJ1-4	TRBV14	CASSRTGQLFF	TGTGCCAGCAGCCGGACAGGGCAACTGTTTTTT
TRBD1	.	TRBJ1-2	TRBV5-1	CASSLRRQGDYGYTF	TGCGCCAGCAGCTTGCGCCGACAGGGCGACTATGGCTACACCTTC
.	.	TRBJ2-7	TRBV6-2/TRBV6-3	CAVSPQRGVYEQYF	TGTGCCGTCTCCCCCCAAAGGGGGGTTTACGAGCAGTACTTC
TRBD2	.	TRBJ2-5	TRBV6-1	CASSEISGVETQYF	TGTGCCAGCAGTGAGATTAGCGGGGTGGAGACCCAGTACTTC
TRBD1	many	TRBJ2-1	TRBV29-1	CSVPDRGPYNEQFF	TGCAGCGTCCCAGACAGGGGGCCGTACAATGAGCAGTTCTTC
.	.	TRBJ2-5	TRBV5-1	CASSPEVVRETQYF	TGCGCCAGCAGCCCGGAGGTAGTTCGAGAGACCCAGTACTTC
.	few	TRBJ2-7	TRBV20-1	CSARDGIYEQYF	TGCAGTGCTCGGGACGGAATCTACGAGCAGTACTTC
.	.	TRBJ1-1	TRBV7-2	CASSLASGAGNTEAFF	TGTGCCAGCAGCTTAGCTTCCGGGGCAGGCAACACTGAAGCTTTCTTT
.	few	TRBJ1-2	TRBV20-1	CSARAREEGYGYTF	TGCAGTGCTAGGGCCAGGGAAGAGGGCTATGGCTACACCTTC
TRBD1	many	TRBJ1-4	TRBV12-3/TRBV12-4	CASSGQGNEKLFF	TGTGCCAGCAGTGGACAGGGGAATGAAAAACTGTTTTTT
TRBD2	few	TRBJ2-1	TRBV9	CASSVIAGVNEQFF	TGTGCCAGCAGCGTAATAGCGGGGGTCAATGAGCAGTTCTTC
TRBD2	.	TRBJ2-1	TRBV20-1	CSARPGRAYNEQFF	TGCAGTGCTAGACCCGGGAGGGCCTACAATGAGCAGTTCTTC
.	.	TRBJ1-2	TRBV3-1	CACSQVRGAGGYTF	TGTGCCTGCAGCCAAGTGCGGGGCGCGGGAGGCTACACCTTC